This T cell receptor beta chain was identified during a study of blood T cell repertoires in COVID-19. Original analysis: Estimates of nucleated cell counts were drawn from the amplification of reference gene primers. Produced via immunoSEQ multiplex PCR; TCRdb's table is partial and in-frame only. That table furnishes V, J and clone size, whereas the DNA furnished D and trimming. This sample carries around 260,000 clones, over 80% of them seen once, and the ten largest clones take about 4.9%. CDR3 length: 13 residues. Trimming took off 1 base at V and 7 bases at J, with 10 bases between the two ends. Per the germline V gene, CDR1 is MDHEN and CDR2 is SYDVKM.

The TCR sequence derives from a man aged 60-69 years who had recovered from COVID-19. Sequenced sample: peripheral blood. This chain uses TRBV28 with TRBJ1-2; D is unresolved. CDR3 in amino acids: CASSLFVGSGYTF. CDR3 sequence (DNA): TGTGCCAGCAGTTTATTTGTCGGTAGTGGCTACACCTTC.